These T cell receptor beta chains were read from a single sample in a study of early stage breast cancer tumors. Clones were sequenced by immunoSEQ multiplex PCR, and TCRdb holds only the in-frame ones, with some missing. This sample has approximately 75,000 clones, with 80% found just once. Sequenced sample: blood. The receptors derive from a person aged 35 to 50 with breast cancer. CDR3s include the opening cysteine and the closing phenylalanine or tryptophan. Fields, in order: D gene, V gene, J gene, clone size, CDR3 DNA, CDR3 protein. A D gene is named only where the DNA matches it firmly. Not every row has a clone size; where given, it reads once, few, many or a size class.

>NA|TRBV30|TRBJ1-1|few
TGTGCCTGGACCCGGGGGGACACTGAAGCTTTCTTT
CAWTRGDTEAFF
>NA|TRBV28|TRBJ2-7|NA
TGTGCCAGCAGTCTATGGGGGGAGCAGTACTTC
CASSLWGEQYF
>NA|TRBV27|TRBJ2-3|NA
TGTGCCAGCAGACGGGGACCTAGCACAGATACGCAGTATTTT
CASRRGPSTDTQYF
>NA|TRBV28|TRBJ1-3|NA
TGTGCCAGCTCGGACAGCAACTCTGGAAACACCATATATTTT
CASSDSNSGNTIYF
>TRBD2|TRBV4-1|TRBJ2-2|NA
TGCGCCAGCAGCCACCCCGGAGCGAGCGGGAGGGCCTCGAGCACCGGGGAGCTGTTTTTT
CASSHPGASGRASSTGELFF
>NA|TRBV15|TRBJ1-1|NA
TGTGCCACCAGCAGAGAACCGAACACTGAAGCTTTCTTT
CATSREPNTEAFF
>TRBD2|TRBV27|TRBJ2-7|NA
TGTGCCAGCAGTTTAAGTAGCGGGAGGGCCTGGGGGTCGTACGAGCAGTACTTC
CASSLSSGRAWGSYEQYF
>TRBD2|TRBV2|TRBJ2-3|NA
TGTGCCAGCAGTTCCCCTAGCGGGAGCACAGATACGCAGTATTTT
CASSSPSGSTDTQYF
>TRBD2|TRBV7-3|TRBJ2-3|NA
TGTGCCAGCAGCTTAGCGGGAGGTTCAGATACGCAGTATTTT
CASSLAGGSDTQYF
>TRBD2|TRBV25-1|TRBJ2-1|NA
TGTGCCAGCAGACTAGCGGGAGGATATGAGCAGTTCTTC
CASRLAGGYEQFF
>NA|TRBV2|TRBJ2-7|NA
TGTGCCAGCAGCGGAATCCGGGACAAGATTTCCGACGAGCAGTACTTC
CASSGIRDKISDEQYF
>TRBD2|TRBV9|TRBJ2-1|NA
TGTGCCAGCAGCTCGAGCGGGAGCTCCTACAATGAGCAGTTCTTC
CASSSSGSSYNEQFF
>NA|TRBV6-1|TRBJ2-7|once
TGTGCCAGCAGTGCAAGGGGAATCTCCTACGAGCAGTACTTC
CASSARGISYEQYF
>TRBD1|TRBV6-1|TRBJ2-7|NA
TGTGCCAGCAGTTCGGGACAGGGGTCGTCCGAGCAGTACTTC
CASSSGQGSSEQYF
>NA|TRBV18|TRBJ2-1|NA
TGTGCCAGCTCACCAACAGCGGAGGCCTACAATGAGCAGTTCTTC
CASSPTAEAYNEQFF
>NA|TRBV28|TRBJ2-1|NA
TGTGCCCGCAGGGACTCCTACAATGAGCAGTTCTTC
CARRDSYNEQFF
>TRBD1|TRBV9|TRBJ2-7|NA
TGTGCCAGCAGCTTGGGACAGGGGGCGCAGTACGAGCAGTACTTC
CASSLGQGAQYEQYF
>TRBD1|TRBV29-1|TRBJ1-2|once
TGCAGCGTTTTAGGACAGGGAGGCTATGGCTACACCTTC
CSVLGQGGYGYTF
>NA|TRBV29-1|TRBJ2-3|NA
TGCAGCACCAGCGGGAGCACAGATACGCAGTATTTT
CSTSGSTDTQYF
>NA|TRBV30|TRBJ1-2|NA
TGTGCCTGGACCGAGGGGATAGGTTCGGGCGGGTTCTATGGCTACACCTTC
CAWTEGIGSGGFYGYTF
>TRBD2|TRBV4-1|TRBJ2-1|once
TGCGCCAGCAGCCAAGATGCGACTAGCGGCAGCTCCTACAATGAGCAGTTCTTC
CASSQDATSGSSYNEQFF
>TRBD1|TRBV7-9|TRBJ1-1|few
TGTGCCAGCAGCTTAGACAGGGGGTGGACTGAAGCTTTCTTT
CASSLDRGWTEAFF
>NA|TRBV6-1|TRBJ1-1|NA
TGTGCCAGCAGTAAAGGGGACCGGAACACTGAAGCTTTCTTT
CASSKGDRNTEAFF
>NA|TRBV7-9|TRBJ1-2|NA
TGTGCCAGCAGCTTAGGGGGCCACGGCTACACCTTC
CASSLGGHGYTF
>TRBD1|TRBV7-3|TRBJ2-7|NA
TGTGCCAGCAGCCCCCACGGGACAGGGAGTTACGAGCAGTACTTC
CASSPHGTGSYEQYF
>NA|TRBV6-6|TRBJ1-1|NA
TGTGCCAGCAGCGGAAGGGGGGATCGGACTGAAGCTTTCTTT
CASSGRGDRTEAFF
>NA|TRBV29-1|TRBJ2-2|NA
TGCAGCGCCCAGAATGGGAACACCGGGGAGCTGTTTTTT
CSAQNGNTGELFF
>TRBD1|TRBV29-1|TRBJ2-1|NA
TGCAGCGTTACCGGACAGGGAGGAGCTTACAATGAGCAGTTCTTC
CSVTGQGGAYNEQFF
>NA|TRBV4-2|TRBJ1-1|NA
TGTGCCAGCAGCCAAGATTTGGACCCCCGGGACCTTAACACTGAAGCTTTCTTT
CASSQDLDPRDLNTEAFF
>NA|TRBV7-9|TRBJ2-7|NA
TGTGCCAGCCAGGACTCGAGTGGCTACGAGCAGTACTTC
CASQDSSGYEQYF
>NA|TRBV28|TRBJ1-3|NA
TGTGCCAGCAGTCCCTCCGCTTCAGGCTCTGGAAACACCATATATTTT
CASSPSASGSGNTIYF
>TRBD2|TRBV5-4|TRBJ2-2|once
TGTGCCAGCAGCCTAACTAGCGGAAACACCGGGGAGCTGTTTTTT
CASSLTSGNTGELFF
>TRBD2|TRBV6-1|TRBJ2-2|NA
TGTGCCAGCAGTGATTGGCTAGCGGAACCGAACACCGGGGAGCTGTTTTTT
CASSDWLAEPNTGELFF
>NA|TRBV30|TRBJ2-1|NA
TGTGCCTGGAATACGGAGGGGCCCAATGAGCAGTTCTTC
CAWNTEGPNEQFF
>TRBD1|TRBV30|TRBJ1-5|NA
TGTGCCTGTAGGGGGCAGGGGGCTGGTCAGCCCCAGCATTTT
CACRGQGAGQPQHF
>NA|TRBV2|TRBJ1-2|NA
TGTGCCAGCACCCTGGGCCGGGACGGGTACTATGGCTACACCTTC
CASTLGRDGYYGYTF
>TRBD1|TRBV5-1|TRBJ2-7|NA
TGCGCCAGCAGTTCCGGGACAGAACACTACGAGCAGTACTTC
CASSSGTEHYEQYF
>NA|TRBV29-1|TRBJ2-3|few
TGCAGCGTCCAGGGAGGAGGGGTAGATACGCAGTATTTT
CSVQGGGVDTQYF
>NA|TRBV4-1|TRBJ2-5|NA
TGCGCCAGCAGCCAAGATGGGGCGGTGGGGTGGGTTGAGACCCAGTACTTC
CASSQDGAVGWVETQYF
>NA|TRBV30|TRBJ1-1|NA
TGTGCCTGGAGTGAACAGCCTAACACTGAAGCTTTCTTT
CAWSEQPNTEAFF
>TRBD2|TRBV7-9|TRBJ2-1|NA
TGTGCCAGCAGCTTAGGTGGCGGGAGGACCTACAATGAGCAGTTCTTC
CASSLGGGRTYNEQFF
>TRBD1|TRBV27|TRBJ1-2|NA
TGTGCCAGCAGTTCCCGACAGGGAAGAAACTATGGCTACACCTTC
CASSSRQGRNYGYTF
>TRBD1|TRBV5-8|TRBJ1-1|NA
TGTGCCAGCAGCAAAGGACAGGGAGAGGTGAACACTGAAGCTTTCTTT
CASSKGQGEVNTEAFF
>NA|TRBV19|TRBJ1-4|NA
TGTGCCAGTAGTTCCTACGGGGCTAATGAAAAACTGTTTTTT
CASSSYGANEKLFF
>NA|TRBV29-1|TRBJ2-7|NA
TGCAGCGTTGGGGGAAGCGAGCAGTACTTC
CSVGGSEQYF
>TRBD1|TRBV7-2|TRBJ2-1|NA
TGTGCCAGCAGCTTAGGGACAGGGAAAAATGAGCAGTTCTTC
CASSLGTGKNEQFF
>NA|TRBV27|TRBJ1-2|NA
TGTGCCAGCAGTGACGGGACTAACTATGGCTACACCTTC
CASSDGTNYGYTF
>NA|TRBV27|TRBJ2-7|NA
TGTGCCAGCAGTTTTTCCTCGGGAAACTACGAGCAGTACTTC
CASSFSSGNYEQYF
>NA|TRBV6-5|TRBJ1-4|NA
TGTGCCAGCAGTTACTCGGGAGGGGCCTCCTTTGAAAAACTGTTTTTT
CASSYSGGASFEKLFF
>NA|TRBV7-2|TRBJ1-2|NA
TGTGCCAGCAGCTTAGTCGAAGCGGGTGGCTACACCTTC
CASSLVEAGGYTF
>TRBD2|TRBV11-2|TRBJ2-1|NA
TGTGCCAGCAGCTCCCCTAGCGGGAATAATTACAATGAGCAGTTCTTC
CASSSPSGNNYNEQFF
>TRBD1|TRBV6-5|TRBJ1-5|NA
TGTGCCAGCAGCCGGACAGGGAGTGGCAATCAGCCCCAGCATTTT
CASSRTGSGNQPQHF